The rows below give T cell receptor beta chains drawn from one sample of a study of blood T cell repertoires in COVID-19. Data came from immunoSEQ multiplex PCR; TCRdb stores just in-frame clones and leaves some out. The table shows under 150,000 clones, with 85% occurring only once. Sequenced sample: peripheral blood. The receptors derive from a woman between 40 and 55 years old with active or convalescent COVID-19. Each CDR3 is given with its conserved first and last residue. The D gene is left open where the match is weak. The size field is filled for only some rows; it gives once, few, many or a size class.

d_call	v_call	cdr3_length	clone_size	j_call	cdr3_nt	cdr3_aa
-	TRBV5-1	14	-	TRBJ2-5	TGCGCCAGCAGTTGGAACAGGGACGCGGAGACCCAGTACTTC	CASSWNRDAETQYF
TRBD2	TRBV4-3	16	-	TRBJ2-2	TGCGCCAGCAGCCAAGATCGGGAGGGGAACACCGGGGAGCTGTTTTTT	CASSQDREGNTGELFF
TRBD1	TRBV5-4	18	few	TRBJ2-6	TGTGCCAGCAGCCCCGGGACAGGGGGCGAGCCTGGGGCCAACGTCCTGACTTTC	CASSPGTGGEPGANVLTF
TRBD2	TRBV28	17	-	TRBJ2-7	TGTGCCAGCAGCTGGGGGACTAGCGGGAGGGCCTGGTACGAGCAGTACTTC	CASSWGTSGRAWYEQYF
-	TRBV9	13	-	TRBJ2-5	TGTGCCAGCAGCGTTGGGGCCCAAGAGACCCAGTACTTC	CASSVGAQETQYF
TRBD1	TRBV5-1	14	-	TRBJ1-2	TGCGCCAGCAGCCTGGGACAGGGGGCGAGGGGCTACACCTTC	CASSLGQGARGYTF
-	TRBV28	17	-	TRBJ1-1	TGTGCCAGCAGTCCCTGGGACCGCGGGAGGGAGAACACTGAAGCTTTCTTT	CASSPWDRGRENTEAFF
TRBD1	TRBV5-1	15	-	TRBJ1-1	TGCGCCAGCAGCCTATGGGACAGCTTGAACACTGAAGCTTTCTTT	CASSLWDSLNTEAFF
-	TRBV9	15	once	TRBJ1-4	TGTGCCAGCAGCCCCATGACAGGCTCAAATGAAAAACTGTTTTTT	CASSPMTGSNEKLFF
TRBD1	TRBV25-1	18	-	TRBJ1-2	TGTGCCAGCAGTGAATGGGGGCTAACAGGGGGCGGTAACTATGGCTACACCTTC	CASSEWGLTGGGNYGYTF
-	TRBV9	14	-	TRBJ1-3	TGTGCCAGCAGCGAACACCCCTCTGGAAACACCATATATTTT	CASSEHPSGNTIYF
-	TRBV18	14	-	TRBJ2-7	TGTGCCAGCTCACCGGACAGCGTATCCTACGAGCAGTACTTC	CASSPDSVSYEQYF
-	TRBV30	14	once	TRBJ1-2	TGTGCCTGCCTGTTCGCGGGCAGGGGCTATGGCTACACCTTC	CACLFAGRGYGYTF
TRBD1	TRBV28	16	-	TRBJ1-4	TGTGCCAGCAGTTTAGGCACAGGGGGCGGTAGGGAAAAACTGTTTTTT	CASSLGTGGGREKLFF
-	TRBV15	14	-	TRBJ1-2	TGTGCCACCAGCAGAGATAGTCTATCTAGTGGCTACACCTTC	CATSRDSLSSGYTF
TRBD1	TRBV9	15	-	TRBJ2-2	TGTGCCAGCAGCACCCGGGACAGGGGTTTCGGGGAGCTGTTTTTT	CASSTRDRGFGELFF
-	TRBV19	17	-	TRBJ1-2	TGTGCGAGTACGGGAAAAATAAGGACGGGACACGTCTATGGCTACACCTTC	CASTGKIRTGHVYGYTF
-	TRBV7-6	14	-	TRBJ1-5	TGTGCCAGCAGCTTAATAACGGGGAGTCAGCCCCAGCATTTT	CASSLITGSQPQHF
TRBD1	TRBV7-9	17	once	TRBJ1-1	TGTGCCAGCAGCGGACGGCCGGGACAGGGGATGAACACTGAAGCTTTCTTT	CASSGRPGQGMNTEAFF
TRBD1	TRBV24-1	13	many	TRBJ2-7	TGTGCCACCAGTGATCGACAGGGTAACGAGCAGTACTTC	CATSDRQGNEQYF
-	TRBV28	13	-	TRBJ1-2	TGTGCCACCTCTTTGACAGGCAACTATGGCTACACCTTC	CATSLTGNYGYTF
TRBD2	TRBV5-1	15	few	TRBJ2-1	TGCGCCAGCAGCCCTAATGGCGGGGGGGCCGGTGAGCAGTTCTTC	CASSPNGGGAGEQFF
-	TRBV5-5	16	-	TRBJ2-7	TGTGCCAGCAGCTTGGTCCGGCAGGGGCATTCCTACGAGCAGTACTTC	CASSLVRQGHSYEQYF
TRBD1	TRBV29-1	16	-	TRBJ1-2	TGCAGCGTTGGCCCCGGGGGACAGGGGAAGCCCTATGGCTACACCTTC	CSVGPGGQGKPYGYTF
-	TRBV11-2	12	-	TRBJ1-2	TGTGCCAGCAGCCCCCCGAGCTATGGCTACACCTTC	CASSPPSYGYTF
-	TRBV27	13	-	TRBJ1-2	TGTGCCAGTAGTGCAGGAAACCGCTATGGCTACACCTTC	CASSAGNRYGYTF
TRBD1	TRBV10-2	13	-	TRBJ2-1	TGCGCCAGCAGTGAGTTCAGACAGGGTGGGCAGTTCTTC	CASSEFRQGGQFF
TRBD1	TRBV7-2	15	-	TRBJ1-4	TGTGCCAGCAGCTTAGTTGGACAGGGTCGTGAAAAACTGTTTTTT	CASSLVGQGREKLFF
-	TRBV28	13	-	TRBJ2-7	TGTGCCAGCAGGCAGGACACGACATACGAGCAGTACTTC	CASRQDTTYEQYF
TRBD2	TRBV9	16	-	TRBJ2-3	TGTGCCAGCAGCGCCTATAGCGGGAGGGCCACAGATACGCAGTATTTT	CASSAYSGRATDTQYF
-	TRBV9	20	few	TRBJ1-3	TGTGCCAGCAGCGTTTCCCCCTCGATTACGGGGGGCTTAGATGGAAACACCATATATTTT	CASSVSPSITGGLDGNTIYF
TRBD1	TRBV28	17	-	TRBJ2-7	TGTGCCAGCAGTTCGACAGGGGGCGCGCGGACTGTCTACGAGCAGTACTTC	CASSSTGGARTVYEQYF
-	TRBV30	14	-	TRBJ1-4	TGTGCCTGGAGCCGGCGGGGGGGGAATGAAAAACTGTTTTTT	CAWSRRGGNEKLFF
TRBD2	TRBV5-6	16	once	TRBJ2-3	TGTGCCAGCAGCTTGGGGCTAGCGGGTGACACAGATACGCAGTATTTT	CASSLGLAGDTDTQYF
TRBD2	TRBV6-1	16	-	TRBJ2-1	TGTGCCAGCAGTGAATTGGCTAGCGGGTCCTACAATGAGCAGTTCTTC	CASSELASGSYNEQFF
-	TRBV4-2	16	-	TRBJ1-2	TGTGCCAGCAGCCAAGGACGGGGAGGGATCGCCTATGGCTACACCTTC	CASSQGRGGIAYGYTF
-	TRBV28	16	few	TRBJ2-4	TGTGCCAGCAGGAATATCGGGGGGCGAACTAAAAACATTCAGTACTTC	CASRNIGGRTKNIQYF
-	TRBV19	14	-	TRBJ1-1	TGTGCCAGTAGTATAATGGACAGTGACACTGAAGCTTTCTTT	CASSIMDSDTEAFF
TRBD1	TRBV6-6	16	-	TRBJ2-7	TGTGCCAGCAGTACCCCCGGGATTAGGGGGCGGAACGAGCAGTACTTC	CASSTPGIRGRNEQYF
-	TRBV29-1	14	-	TRBJ2-3	TGCAGCGTCTCACTATACGACAGGCTAGGGACGCAGTATTTT	CSVSLYDRLGTQYF
-	TRBV4-1	13	few	TRBJ1-2	TGCGCCAGCAGCCAGGGCATCCCCTATGGCTACACCTTC	CASSQGIPYGYTF
-	TRBV27	13	-	TRBJ1-2	TGTGCCAGCAGTTTGGCAAGTACCTATGGCTACACCTTC	CASSLASTYGYTF
-	TRBV10-3	15	-	TRBJ2-6	TGTGCCATCAGTGTCAAGGGGACTGGGGCCAACGTCCTGACTTTC	CAISVKGTGANVLTF
-	TRBV6-6	15	-	TRBJ1-5	TGTGCCAGCAGTTACTCGAAACAACATAATCAGCCCCAGCATTTT	CASSYSKQHNQPQHF
-	TRBV6-5	11	-	TRBJ1-2	TGTGCCAGCAGGCCTGGGAGAGGCTACACCTTC	CASRPGRGYTF
TRBD2	TRBV4-3	17	-	TRBJ2-3	TGCGCCAGCAGCCCGACCGGGCTAGCGGGGGGCACAGATACGCAGTATTTT	CASSPTGLAGGTDTQYF
TRBD1	TRBV11-1	15	-	TRBJ2-1	TGTGCCAGCAGCTGGGGACAGGGATCCTACAATGAGCAGTTCTTC	CASSWGQGSYNEQFF
TRBD1	TRBV28	16	-	TRBJ2-7	TGTGCCAGCAGTTGGCTTTTGATGACAGGGCTCTACGAGCAGTACTTC	CASSWLLMTGLYEQYF
-	TRBV3-1/TRBV3-2	12	-	TRBJ2-7	TGTGCCAGCAGCCAGGGCTCTAAGGAGCAGTACTTC	CASSQGSKEQYF
-	TRBV28	12	-	TRBJ1-2	TGTGCCAGCAGTTTAGAGAACTATGGCTACACCTTC	CASSLENYGYTF